What follows are 23 T cell receptor beta chains derived from one specimen sequenced in a study of blood T cell repertoires in COVID-19. Sequenced by immunoSEQ multiplex PCR; TCRdb stores in-frame clones only, minus some. The profile shows about 200,000 clones, 70% to 90% of them singletons. The source material was peripheral blood. These receptor sequences come from a man aged 50-59 years with COVID-19, enrolled during active disease.

This chain joins TRBV7-2 and TRBJ2-2, with D possibly TRBD2 on 5 matching bases. Trimming shortened V by 5 bases and J by 8 bases, and 18 bases separated the two germline ends. CDR1 is SGHTA and CDR2 is FQGNSA in the germline V gene. The CDR3 consists of 15 residues. CDR3 coding DNA: TGTGCCAGCAGCCCAACGCGCACTAGTTCTGGGGAGCTGTTTTTT. Translated: CASSPTRTSSGELFF.

The chain employs TRBV9 and TRBJ2-1; 7 bases are a match to TRBD1. V trimming: 4 bases; J trimming: 4 bases; junction bases outside the gene matches: 11. The germline V gene encodes CDR1 SGDLS and CDR2 YYNGEE. The CDR3 has 16 residues. The CDR3 region has the DNA TGTGCCAGCAGCCCACCTCGGGACAGTTTATACAATGAGCAGTTCTTC. It encodes CASSPPRDSLYNEQFF.

The rearrangement joins TRBV18 to TRBJ2-7; the match to TRBD1 covers 9 bases. The CDR3 covers 13 residues. CDR1 is KGHSH, CDR2 LQKENI, per germline. J lost 7 bases, V lost 6 bases, and 7 bases had no gene match. This chain's CDR3 is CASSVGQGYEQYF. The CDR3 nucleotides are TGTGCCAGCTCCGTGGGACAGGGATATGAGCAGTACTTC. The full variable domain, rest sourced from reference TRBV18 and TRBJ2-7, is NAGVMQNPRHLVRRRGQEARLRCSPMKGHSHVYWYRQLPEEGLKFMVYLQKENIIDESGMPKERFSAEFPKEGPSILRIQQVVRGDSAAYFCASSVGQGYEQYFGPGTRLTVT.

This clone came up once. The chain uses TRBV30 and TRBJ1-6, with 9 bases lining up with TRBD1. The CDR3 is 15 residues long. In germline, CDR1 is GTSNPN, CDR2 SVGIG (reference sequence). The J segment lost 5 bases and the V segment lost 5 bases, leaving 7 bases of the junction unmatched. CDR3 loop: CAWSYRDRDNSPLHF. Here the CDR3 DNA reads TGTGCCTGGTCGTACCGGGACAGGGATAATTCACCCCTCCACTTT.

The chain uses TRBV7-9 and TRBJ2-1; the match to TRBD2 covers 7 bases. V trimming: 1 base; J trimming: 4 bases; junction bases outside the gene matches: 1. CDR3 length: 14 residues. The germline CDR1 and CDR2 sequences are SEHNR and FQNEAQ (reference sequence). The CDR3 DNA follows: TGTGCCAGCAGCTTAGAGGGAGGGTACAATGAGCAGTTCTTC. Amino acid sequence: CASSLEGGYNEQFF.

This clone showed up just once. J is TRBJ2-7 and V is TRBV12-3 or TRBV12-4, with D possibly being TRBD2 (5 bases). The CDR3 totals 12 residues. V lost 4 bases, J lost 4 bases, and 8 bases lay in between. This chain's CDR3 is CASSSDLYEQYF. The DNA of the CDR3 is TGTGCCAGCAGTTCGGACTTATACGAGCAGTACTTC.

This clone was observed once. The rearrangement links TRBV12-5 to TRBJ1-5; TRBD1 might be the D (5 bases). The V gene lost 2 bases and the J gene lost 0 bases, with 23 bases spanning the gap. Germline loops: CDR1 LGHNT, CDR2 FRNRAP. This CDR3 has 20 residues. The CDR3 protein is CASGLTRTPNPVYSNQPQHF. The CDR3 nucleotides read TGTGCTAGTGGTTTGACTCGGACACCTAATCCTGTATATAGCAATCAGCCCCAGCATTTT.

The J gene is TRBJ2-2, the V gene TRBV18, with 8 bases fitting TRBD1. The V segment lost 3 bases and the J segment 4 bases; nucleotides outside the gene matches: 7. There are 16 residues in the CDR3. The germline gives CDR1 KGHSH, CDR2 LQKENI. CDR3 bases: TGTGCCAGCTCACCCCTGGACAGGGACCCCACCGGGGAGCTGTTTTTT. This encodes CASSPLDRDPTGELFF.

The V and J genes are TRBV18 and TRBJ2-7, with 7 bases lining up with TRBD1. The germline gives CDR1 KGHSH, CDR2 LQKENI. The CDR3 covers 15 residues. Trimming cost V 2 bases and J 3 bases; bases outside gene matches: 7. The chain's CDR3 is CASSPFRDRFYEQYF. CDR3 DNA sequence: TGTGCCAGCTCACCATTCCGGGACAGATTCTACGAGCAGTACTTC.

The V call is TRBV28, the J call TRBJ2-7; no definite D call. CDR3 length: 12 amino acids. CDR1 is MDHEN, CDR2 SYDVKM, per germline. V was shortened by 5 bases and J by 7 bases, with 12 bases between the two germline ends. Here the CDR3 DNA reads TGTGCCAGCAGTCACCCTGGGCAGGAGCAGTACTTC. This translates into CASSHPGQEQYF. The whole variable domain, remainder taken from reference TRBV28 and TRBJ2-7, is DVKVTQSSRYLVKRTGEKVFLECVQDMDHENMFWYRQDPGLGLRLIYFSYDVKMKEKGDIPEGYSVSREKKERFSLILESASTNQTSMYLCASSHPGQEQYFGPGTRLTVT.

The CDR3 spells CASSTQRTSGGAYEQYF. The CDR3 bases are TGTGCCAGCAGTACGCAACGGACTAGCGGGGGGGCCTACGAGCAGTACTTC. This sequence joins TRBV2 and TRBJ2-7, with TRBD2 matching 15 bases. The CDR3 spans 17 residues. Germline CDR1 and CDR2: SNHLY and FYNNEI. V dropped 5 bases and J dropped 2; count of bases not matched to a gene: 7.

The J gene is TRBJ1-1, the V gene TRBV6-4; TRBD1 might be the D (6 bases). This CDR3 region has 12 residues. Trimming removed 0 bases from V and 9 bases from J, with 8 bases in between. Germline CDR1 MRHNA, CDR2 SNTAGT. CDR3 amino acids: CASSDSTGQAFF. The CDR3 DNA reads TGTGCCAGCAGTGACTCGACAGGTCAAGCTTTCTTT.

This sequence joins TRBV19 and TRBJ2-5; D not resolved. Trimming removed 8 bases at V and 3 bases at J, with 10 bases between. Germline V gene lookup returns CDR1 LNHDA and CDR2 SQIVND (reference sequence). This CDR3 is built from 12 residues. The DNA of the CDR3 is TGTGCCAGTTCTAAAGTAAAAGAGACCCAGTACTTC. It yields the protein CASSKVKETQYF.

The genes are TRBV2 and TRBJ1-2; a possible D gene is TRBD1 (5 bases). The CDR3 has 12 residues. Germline V gene lookup returns CDR1 SNHLY and CDR2 FYNNEI. Trimming left V 7 bases short and J 0 bases short, with 6 bases between. As DNA, the CDR3 is TGTGCCAGCAAGACAGCTAACTATGGCTACACCTTC. Its protein is CASKTANYGYTF.

The V call is TRBV4-3, the J call TRBJ2-7; TRBD1 agrees at 9 bases. This CDR3 contains 17 residues. J gave up 2 bases and V 4 bases, and 12 bases lay outside the gene matches. Germline V gene lookup returns CDR1 LGHNA and CDR2 YSLEER. Here the CDR3 DNA reads TGCGCCAGCAGCCCTCAACCACAGGGGGCTGGAACCTACGAGCAGTACTTC. Translation: CASSPQPQGAGTYEQYF.

This clone was picked up many times. The chain links TRBV4-3 to TRBJ1-1, with D perhaps matching TRBD1 (5 bases). The CDR3 runs to 14 residues. Trimming removed 1 base from V and 2 bases from J, with 8 bases in between. Germline V lookup: CDR1 LGHNA, CDR2 YSLEER. CDR3 bases: TGCGCCAGCAGCCAAGGGGGCTATAACACTGAAGCTTTCTTT. It specifies CASSQGGYNTEAFF.

This clone was seen a handful of times. This rearrangement joins TRBV2 to TRBJ1-1; the match to TRBD1 covers 9 bases. The J segment lost 1 base and the V segment lost 10 bases, leaving 7 bases of the junction unmatched. CDR3 length: 14 residues. Per the germline V gene, CDR1 is SNHLY and CDR2 is FYNNEI. CDR3 loop: CATRPGQGNTEAFF. The CDR3 DNA follows: TGTGCCACCCGACCGGGACAGGGGAACACTGAAGCTTTCTTT. Full variable domain (rest looked up from reference TRBV2 and TRBJ1-1): EPEVTQTPSHQVTQMGQEVILRCVPISNHLYFYWYRQILGQKVEFLVSFYNNEISEKSEIFDDQFSVERPDGSNFTLKIRSTKLEDSAMYFCATRPGQGNTEAFFGQGTRLTVV.

The chain couples TRBV13 to TRBJ2-4, with D possibly being TRBD1 (7 bases). This CDR3 is 17 amino acids long. Between the trimmed V and J ends, which lost 6 bases and 0 bases, there was a span of 18 bases. Germline lookup yields CDR1 PRHDT and CDR2 FYEKMQ (reference sequence). The CDR3: CASRPRGRGAAKNIQYF. CDR3 coding DNA: TGTGCCAGCAGGCCTCGGGGCAGGGGGGCAGCCAAAAACATTCAGTACTTC.

This clone has only one observation. The genes are TRBV5-1 and TRBJ1-1, with D unclear. Trimming pared 0 bases from V and 0 bases from J, leaving 6 bases between. From germline, CDR1 is SGHRS and CDR2 YFSETQ. The CDR3 runs to 14 residues. The CDR3 loop reads CASSLAGMNTEAFF. The CDR3 coding sequence is TGCGCCAGCAGCTTGGCCGGTATGAACACTGAAGCTTTCTTT.

In DNA, the CDR3 is TGTGCCACCAGGTTCCGGGATCCTGGTGGCAATGAGCAGTTCTTC. Amino acids: CATRFRDPGGNEQFF. The J gene is TRBJ2-1, the V gene TRBV30, with a possible D match to TRBD2 (5 bases). This CDR3 region has 15 residues. Between the trimmed V and J ends, which lost 8 bases and 6 bases, there was a span of 23 bases. Germline CDR1 reads GTSNPN; CDR2 reads SVGIG (reference sequence).

The chain couples TRBV10-3 to TRBJ2-7; 7 nucleotides match TRBD1. This CDR3 contains 14 residues. Per germline, CDR1 ENHRY and CDR2 SYGVKD. The V and J ends lost 6 bases and 0 bases, in that order; junction bases with no gene match: 5. CDR3 protein: CAIRGQKSSYEQYF. CDR3 bases: TGTGCCATCAGGGGACAGAAGAGCTCCTACGAGCAGTACTTC.

J is TRBJ2-2 and V is TRBV28; 9 bases are shared with TRBD1. CDR3 length: 15 residues. Germline CDR1 is MDHEN and CDR2 is SYDVKM. The V gene end was trimmed by 5 bases and the J gene end by 8 bases; junction bases not matched to a gene: 9. CDR3 nucleotide sequence: TGTGCCAGCAGTCGGGACAGGGCGGGAAATGGGGAGCTGTTTTTT. Amino acids: CASSRDRAGNGELFF. Based on the CDR3 plus reference TRBV28 and TRBJ2-2, the full variable domain is DVKVTQSSRYLVKRTGEKVFLECVQDMDHENMFWYRQDPGLGLRLIYFSYDVKMKEKGDIPEGYSVSREKKERFSLILESASTNQTSMYLCASSRDRAGNGELFFGEGSRLTVL.

The chain links TRBV29-1 to TRBJ1-1; 7 nucleotides line up with TRBD1. The CDR3 is made up of 16 amino acids. The germline V gene has CDR1 SQVTM and CDR2 ANQGSEA. The trim removed 4 bases at V and 0 bases at J, leaving 11 bases unmatched. This CDR3 reads CSVGPGQLNLNTEAFF. CDR3 DNA: TGCAGCGTTGGACCGGGACAGCTTAACTTGAACACTGAAGCTTTCTTT.